This passage covers 25 T cell receptor beta chains from one sample sequenced in a study of T cell responses to AZD1222 COVID-19 vaccine. Repertoires were generated with immunoSEQ multiplex PCR, while TCRdb's copy carries only in-frame clones and drops some. Altogether over 70,000 clones are present, around 80% being singletons, with the ten largest covering 27%. The sample consisted of peripheral blood, taken 28 days after the second dose of the MenACWY control vaccine. These receptors came from an adult who received the MenACWY meningococcal vaccine as a control.

The chain has TRBV5-8 and TRBJ1-6; no clear D. V lost 4 bases and J 10 bases, leaving 9 bases between the germline ends. This CDR3 has 12 residues. CDR1 is SGHTS, CDR2 YDEGEE, per germline. The CDR3 region is CASSGGLSPLHF. CDR3 in DNA: TGTGCCAGCAGCGGCGGGCTATCACCCCTCCACTTT.

This clone occurred once. The V call is TRBV7-2, the J call TRBJ1-1; D is undetermined. V was clipped by 1 base and J by 4 bases, with 13 bases between them. The CDR3 runs 15 residues. Looked up from germline, CDR1 is SGHTA and CDR2 is FQGNSA. The chain's CDR3 is CASSLGWSSGTEAFF. The CDR3 DNA reads TGTGCCAGCAGCTTAGGATGGTCTTCGGGCACTGAAGCTTTCTTT.

This clone was counted only a few times. The rearrangement joins TRBV10-3 to TRBJ1-3; D is unclear. The germline gives CDR1 ENHRY, CDR2 SYGVKD. The CDR3 runs to 13 residues. The V end lost 10 bases, the J end lost 0 bases, and 10 bases lay between the germline ends. CDR3 amino acids: CATHESSGNTIYF. The CDR3 DNA reads as TGTGCCACCCACGAAAGCTCTGGAAACACCATATATTTT.

DNA for the CDR3: TGTGCCAGCAGTTGGCGGGGACCCTGGAGGTCCTACGAGCAGTACTTC. Translating it yields CASSWRGPWRSYEQYF. This rearrangement joins TRBV28 to TRBJ2-7; TRBD2 is a possible D gene (6 bases). The CDR3 has 16 amino acids. Germline V gene data show CDR1 as MDHEN and CDR2 as SYDVKM. V dropped 4 bases and J dropped 1 base, with 17 bases sitting between them.

The gene calls are TRBV7-8 and TRBJ1-2; D not resolved. V lost 5 bases, J lost 4 bases, and 11 bases lay in between. Germline V CDR1 and CDR2: SGHVS, FQNEAQ. The CDR3 contains 13 residues. CDR3 DNA sequence: TGTGCCAGCAGCCCCCCCCTGGGCTATGGCTACACCTTC. Protein product: CASSPPLGYGYTF.

There are a few counts of this clone. The CDR3 DNA follows: TGTGCCAGCAGCTTAGGAGGTTCTAACTATGGCTACACCTTC. Translated, it gives CASSLGGSNYGYTF. The rearrangement links TRBV7-2 to TRBJ1-2; no clear D gene. The CDR3 consists of 14 residues. Germline CDR1 SGHTA, CDR2 FQGNSA. V lost 1 base and J 0 bases, leaving 6 bases between the germline ends.

In its sample, this clone was seen a few times. V and J are TRBV7-2 and TRBJ2-6, with D perhaps TRBD1 (5 bases). Germline-derived CDR1 and CDR2 are SGHTA and FQGNSA. The CDR3 consists of 16 residues. Deletions cut 5 bases from V and 2 bases from J, with 13 bases between. The CDR3 here is CASSQRSGTGANVLTF. CDR3 nucleotides: TGTGCCAGCAGCCAACGTTCAGGGACTGGGGCCAACGTCCTGACTTTC.

The chain recombines TRBV7-9 with TRBJ1-3; D remains unclear. The CDR3 loop spans 16 amino acids. With 0 bases removed from V and 0 bases from J, the gap between germline ends came to 9 bases. Germline V gene sequence: CDR1 SEHNR, CDR2 FQNEAQ (reference sequence). This CDR3 is CASSLASLVSGNTIYF. CDR3 nucleotide sequence: TGTGCCAGCAGCTTAGCATCCCTTGTCTCTGGAAACACCATATATTTT.

The chain has TRBV7-9 and TRBJ2-1, with D tentatively TRBD1 (6 bases). The CDR3 totals 14 residues. Germline values: CDR1 SEHNR, CDR2 FQNEAQ (reference sequence). Trimming took 5 bases from V and 7 from J, leaving 15 bases between them. The CDR3 loop reads CASSLLTGRNEQFF. CDR3 nucleotides: TGTGCCAGCAGCCTCCTGACAGGTAGAAATGAGCAGTTCTTC.

The rearrangement links TRBV6-4 to TRBJ2-3; tentatively, D is TRBD1 (7 bases). Trimming removed 6 bases at V and 6 bases at J, with 13 bases between. The CDR3 extends over 13 amino acids. Germline CDR1 reads MRHNA; CDR2 reads SNTAGT. CDR3 coding DNA: TGTGCCAGCAGACCAGGGGGGTCGGATACGCAGTATTTT. Translating gives CASRPGGSDTQYF.

This sequence joins TRBV2 and TRBJ2-2; 9 bases are a match to TRBD2. The J segment lost 7 bases and the V segment lost 5 bases, leaving 11 bases of the junction unmatched. Germline V gene sequence: CDR1 SNHLY, CDR2 FYNNEI. CDR3 length: 16 residues. In DNA form, the CDR3 reads TGTGCCAGCAGTTCCTCCCGGTTAGCGGGAGTCGGGGAGCTGTTTTTT. This gives the protein CASSSSRLAGVGELFF.

This rearrangement joins TRBV11-2 to TRBJ2-2, with no clear D. Germline V gene sequence: CDR1 SGHAT, CDR2 FQNNGV. The CDR3 is 14 amino acids. Trimming cost V 1 base and J 6 bases, with 9 bases left between them. The DNA of the CDR3 is TGTGCCAGCAGCTTAGTGGGTTGGGCCGGGGAGCTGTTTTTT. Translated: CASSLVGWAGELFF.

This sequence joins TRBV30 and TRBJ2-3; D not resolved. The CDR3 is made up of 12 amino acids. The germline V gene has CDR1 GTSNPN and CDR2 SVGIG (reference sequence). V was trimmed by 0 bases and J by 6 bases, leaving 7 bases between them. CDR3 residues: CAWSVAGDTQYF. CDR3 DNA: TGTGCCTGGAGTGTGGCCGGGGATACGCAGTATTTT.

The chain joins TRBV4-3 to TRBJ1-3; D gene unclear. The V end lost 0 bases, the J end lost 3 bases, and 9 bases lay between the germline ends. Looked up from germline, CDR1 is LGHNA and CDR2 is YSLEER. The CDR3 has 15 residues. The chain's CDR3 is CASSQDPGVGNTIYF. CDR3 DNA: TGCGCCAGCAGCCAAGATCCCGGGGTTGGAAACACCATATATTTT.

This clone was recorded only once. This chain links TRBV23-1 with TRBJ1-2; D gene unclear. TRBV23-1 carries the ORF label, with uncertain function. The length of the CDR3 is 13 residues. Trimming took 4 bases from V and 8 from J, leaving 14 bases between them. This chain's CDR3 is CASSPARSDGYTF. The CDR3 region has the DNA TGCGCCAGCAGTCCAGCCCGGTCGGACGGCTACACCTTC.

The chain carries TRBV18 and TRBJ2-1; D call uncertain. CDR3 size: 12 residues. From germline, CDR1 is KGHSH and CDR2 LQKENI. V was cut by 5 bases and J by 7 bases, with 9 bases left in between. The CDR3 here is CASSTLGNEQFF. As DNA, the CDR3 is TGTGCCAGCTCAACTCTGGGGAATGAGCAGTTCTTC.

In the case of this clone: Different DNA sequences within this sample yield the same CDR3. This chain links TRBV5-6 with TRBJ2-7; D gene ambiguous. The ends were cut back, 4 bases at V and 0 bases at J, with 5 bases in the middle. This CDR3 spans 12 amino acids. CDR1 is SGHDT and CDR2 is YYEEEE in the germline V gene. The chain's CDR3 is CASSLSSYEQYF. The CDR3 DNA is TGTGCCAGCAGCCTTAGCTCCTACGAGCAGTACTTC.

This chain connects TRBV7-3 to TRBJ2-1, with 9 bases that match TRBD2. The CDR3 covers 14 residues. The junction had 7 bases not matched to a gene; V was cut back by 6 bases and J by 7 bases. The germline V gene encodes CDR1 SGHTA and CDR2 FQGTGA. The CDR3 is CASSEGSGGNEQFF. In DNA form, the CDR3 reads TGTGCCAGCAGTGAGGGTAGCGGGGGAAATGAGCAGTTCTTC.

This clone was detected a few times. This chain connects TRBV7-9 to TRBJ1-3, with a tentative D call TRBD1 (5 bases). Per germline, CDR1 SEHNR and CDR2 FQNEAQ (reference sequence). CDR3 length: 17 amino acids. The V end lost 5 bases, the J end lost 0 bases, and 17 bases lay between the germline ends. This chain's CDR3 is CASSGPPTVLSGNTIYF. DNA of the CDR3: TGTGCCAGCAGCGGTCCGCCGACAGTTCTCTCTGGAAACACCATATATTTT.

The gene calls are TRBV6-5 and TRBJ1-2; weak D call: TRBD1 (5 bases). In germline, CDR1 is MNHEY, CDR2 SVGAGI. This CDR3 comprises 16 residues. Trimming cost V 2 bases and J 1 base, with 14 bases left between them. In nucleotides, the CDR3 is TGTGCCAGCAGTTACGCATCCTTGAGGGGTAACTATGGCTACACCTTC. Encoded protein: CASSYASLRGNYGYTF.

The V and J genes are TRBV5-6 and TRBJ1-4, with 9 bases that match TRBD1. The germline gives CDR1 SGHDT, CDR2 YYEEEE. Trimming removed 4 bases from V and 11 bases from J; junction bases left unmatched: 12. The CDR3 sequence is 15 residues long. CDR3 DNA: TGTGCCAGCAGCATGACGACAGGGGGAACGGGGAAACTGTTTTTT. Translating gives CASSMTTGGTGKLFF. Complete variable domain (other parts from reference TRBV5-6 and TRBJ1-4): DAGVTQSPTHLIKTRGQQVTLRCSPKSGHDTVSWYQQALGQGPQFIFQYYEEEERQRGNFPDRFSGHQFPNYSSELNVNALLLGDSALYLCASSMTTGGTGKLFFGSGTQLSVL.

In this sample, this clone turned up once. The same CDR3 can be traced to other DNA sequences in this sample. This chain joins TRBV6-1 and TRBJ1-2; D ambiguous. With 0 bases removed from V and 5 bases from J, the gap between germline ends came to 4 bases. Germline CDR1 reads MNHNS; CDR2 reads SASEGT. This CDR3 is 12 amino acids long. The CDR3 is CASSEAGYGYTF. Here the CDR3 DNA reads TGTGCCAGCAGTGAAGCAGGGTATGGCTACACCTTC.

This clone came up once. V is TRBV11-2 and J is TRBJ2-1, with D perhaps TRBD1 or TRBD2 (5 bases each). V was clipped by 7 bases and J by 4 bases, with 20 bases between them. The CDR3 spans 16 residues. Germline CDR1 and CDR2: SGHAT and FQNNGV. CDR3: CASTPLRGTLYNEQFF. For the CDR3, the DNA is TGTGCCAGCACCCCTTTGAGAGGGACCCTTTACAATGAGCAGTTCTTC.

The sample holds one count of this clone. This chain uses TRBV4-1 with TRBJ1-2, with a possible D match to TRBD1 (5 bases). Germline CDR1 is MGHRA and CDR2 is YSYEKL. CDR3 size: 14 residues. Deletions cut 3 bases from V and 8 bases from J, with 16 bases between. CDR3 amino acids: CASSHRAGTGGYTF. The DNA for the CDR3 is TGCGCCAGCAGCCACCGGGCCGGGACGGGAGGCTACACCTTC.

The chain uses TRBV6-6 and TRBJ1-5, with D perhaps matching TRBD1 (5 bases). The V end lost 2 bases, the J end lost 6 bases, and 14 bases lay between the germline ends. CDR3 length equals 15 residues. Germline loops: CDR1 MNHNY, CDR2 SVGAGI (reference sequence). The CDR3 region has the DNA TGTGCCAGCAGTTACGGGTCCCAGGGCGGTCAGCCCCAGCATTTT. As protein: CASSYGSQGGQPQHF.